These T cell receptor beta chains were read from a single sample in a study of CXCR3-negative and CXCR3-positive naive CD8 T cells. TCRdb processed the 5' RACE reads again and assigns one entry to each CDR3 protein, with no DNA. Recorded for this sample: about 84,000 distinct CDR3 sequences. The sequencing sample was made of naive CXCR3+ CD8+ T cells from blood. The receptors originated from a human donor in good health. Some clones in this sample may be carry-over from other donors' samples. Both conserved end residues are part of each CDR3.

>TRBJ1-1|TRBV12-3/TRBV12-4
CASSSGQGGNTEAFF
>TRBJ2-7|TRBV3-1
CASSHQARAGDEQYF
>TRBJ2-1|TRBV7-9
CASSPPDRGNEQFF
>TRBJ2-3|TRBV7-9
CASSPKEGTDTQYF
>TRBJ2-7|TRBV27
CASSAEGSYEQYF
>TRBJ2-1|TRBV7-2
CASSSGTSGSRNEQFF
>TRBJ2-4|TRBV4-3
CASSQEGGGALGIQYF
>TRBJ2-1|TRBV15
CATSRARDEQFF
>TRBJ2-2|TRBV4-2
CASSQSEEVGELFF
>TRBJ2-3|TRBV7-6
CASRDSSDTQYF
>TRBJ2-3|TRBV7-7
CASSSSYLNTQYF
>TRBJ2-3|TRBV29-1
CSVDGGRGTDTQYF
>TRBJ2-7|TRBV6-2/TRBV6-3
CASITTPDSSYEQYF
>TRBJ1-1|TRBV5-1
CASSLTGTNTEAFF
>TRBJ2-1|TRBV7-9
CASSSLTYEQFF
>TRBJ2-2|TRBV29-1
CSVAGSDSLNTGELFF
>TRBJ2-2|TRBV5-1
CASSLEDFNTGELFF
>TRBJ2-7|TRBV6-5
CASTFAGTGSYEQYF
>TRBJ1-6|TRBV11-2
CASSSDRPDYNSPLHF
>TRBJ2-7|TRBV15
CATSRDWGGRLDEQYF
>TRBJ1-1|TRBV12-3/TRBV12-4
CASSFWGASFNTEAFF
>TRBJ2-5|TRBV5-1
CASSSGVVETQYF
>TRBJ1-3|TRBV29-1
CSVPGTGDGNTIYF
>TRBJ1-1|TRBV28
CASSPLPRTANTEAFF
>TRBJ1-4|TRBV28
CASSLGMGFPNEKLFF
>TRBJ2-7|TRBV3-1
CASSQAWDRVYEQYF